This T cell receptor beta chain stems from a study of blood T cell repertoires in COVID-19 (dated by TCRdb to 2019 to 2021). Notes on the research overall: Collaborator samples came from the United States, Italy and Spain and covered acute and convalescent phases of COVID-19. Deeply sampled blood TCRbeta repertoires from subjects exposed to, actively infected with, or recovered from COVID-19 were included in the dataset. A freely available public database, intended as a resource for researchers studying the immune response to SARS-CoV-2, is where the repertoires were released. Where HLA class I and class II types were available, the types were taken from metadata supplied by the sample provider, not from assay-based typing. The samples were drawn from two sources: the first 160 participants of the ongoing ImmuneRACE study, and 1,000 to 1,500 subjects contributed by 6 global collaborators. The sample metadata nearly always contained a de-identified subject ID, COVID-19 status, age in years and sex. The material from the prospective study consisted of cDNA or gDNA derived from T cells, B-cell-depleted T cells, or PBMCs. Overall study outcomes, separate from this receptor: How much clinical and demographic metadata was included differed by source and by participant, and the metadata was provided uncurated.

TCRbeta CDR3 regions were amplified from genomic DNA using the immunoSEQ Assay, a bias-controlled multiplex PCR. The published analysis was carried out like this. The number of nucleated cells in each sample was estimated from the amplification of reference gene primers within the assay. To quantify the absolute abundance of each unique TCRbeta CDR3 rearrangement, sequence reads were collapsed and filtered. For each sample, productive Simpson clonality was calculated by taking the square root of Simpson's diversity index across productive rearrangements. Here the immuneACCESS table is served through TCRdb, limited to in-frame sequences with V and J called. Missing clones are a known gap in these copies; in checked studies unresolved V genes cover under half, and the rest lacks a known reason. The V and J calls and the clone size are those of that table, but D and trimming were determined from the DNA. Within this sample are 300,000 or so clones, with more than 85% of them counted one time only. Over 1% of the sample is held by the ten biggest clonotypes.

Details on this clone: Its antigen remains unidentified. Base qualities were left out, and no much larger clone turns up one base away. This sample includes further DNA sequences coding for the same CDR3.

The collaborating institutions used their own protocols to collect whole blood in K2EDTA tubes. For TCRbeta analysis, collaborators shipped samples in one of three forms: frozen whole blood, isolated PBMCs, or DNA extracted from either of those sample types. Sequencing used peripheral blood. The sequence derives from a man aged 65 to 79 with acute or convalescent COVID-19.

In nucleotides, the sequence is TGTGCCAGCAGCCCCGACAGCTATGGCTACACCTTC. Its translation is CASSPDSYGYTF. The rearrangement combines TRBV6-2 or TRBV6-3 with TRBJ1-2; TRBD1 is possibly the D segment (5 matching bases). From a lookup of the germline V gene, CDR1 and CDR2 are MNHEY and SVGEGT. Spanning cysteine to phenylalanine, the CDR3 consists of 12 amino acids. Kept here is only the CDR3 DNA, which spans 36 bases and is read in frame from base 1. At the junction V is shortened by 6 bases and J by 4 bases, with 9 bases in between.